These 2 T cell receptor beta chains share one sample of origin, sequenced in a study of blood T cell repertoires in COVID-19. TCRdb's table, derived via immunoSEQ multiplex PCR, lists solely in-frame clones and lacks some. The sample records fewer than 500,000 clones, roughly 90% being singletons. The sequenced sample consisted of peripheral blood. The receptors here all came from a woman aged 25-40 years with acute or convalescent COVID-19.

This clone appeared a few times. V gene TRBV5-6 combines with J gene TRBJ2-7; a possible D gene is TRBD1 (6 bases). The CDR3 sequence is 16 residues long. Deletions cut 1 base from V and 6 bases from J, with 20 bases between. Germline CDR1 and CDR2: SGHDT and YYEEEE. CDR3 nucleotide sequence: TGTGCCAGCAGCTTGAAGTATCAGGGGACGGGCATCGAGCAGTACTTC. Residues: CASSLKYQGTGIEQYF.

The gene calls are TRBV5-8 and TRBJ2-7; D may be TRBD2 (6 bases). Germline lookup yields CDR1 SGHTS and CDR2 YDEGEE. The CDR3 contains 14 residues. The V gene lost 1 base and the J gene lost 6 bases, with 14 bases spanning the gap. The CDR3 DNA reads TGTGCCAGCAGCTTGCGGACGGGGAGGCGCGAGCAGTACTTC. As protein: CASSLRTGRREQYF.